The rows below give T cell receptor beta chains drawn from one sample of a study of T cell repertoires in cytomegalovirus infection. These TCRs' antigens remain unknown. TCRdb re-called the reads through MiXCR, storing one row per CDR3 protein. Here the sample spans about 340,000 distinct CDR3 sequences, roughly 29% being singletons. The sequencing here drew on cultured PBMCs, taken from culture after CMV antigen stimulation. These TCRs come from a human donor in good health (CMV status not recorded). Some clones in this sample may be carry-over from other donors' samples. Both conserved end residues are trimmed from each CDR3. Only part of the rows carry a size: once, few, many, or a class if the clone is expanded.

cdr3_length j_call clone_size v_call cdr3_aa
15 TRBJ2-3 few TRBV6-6 ASRRTSGGQGTDTQY
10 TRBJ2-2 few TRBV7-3 ASSWAWGELF
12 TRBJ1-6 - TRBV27 ASSLAGHNSPLH
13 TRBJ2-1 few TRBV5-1 ASSQSSGMRNEQF
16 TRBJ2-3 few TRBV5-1 ASSLAVGTGASTDTQY
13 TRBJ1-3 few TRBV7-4 ASSRGQGYGNTIY
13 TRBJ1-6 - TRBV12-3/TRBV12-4 ASSFTGRRGSPLH
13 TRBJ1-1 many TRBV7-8 ASSPTTTGGTEAF
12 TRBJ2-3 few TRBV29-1 SARTSGRLVTQY
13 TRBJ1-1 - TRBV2 ASSEGDRGGTEAF
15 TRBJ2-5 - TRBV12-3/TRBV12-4 ASSPGTSGIGGETQY
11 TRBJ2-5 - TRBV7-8 ASSQGQAETQH
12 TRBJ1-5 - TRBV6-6 ASSYGSGSQPQH
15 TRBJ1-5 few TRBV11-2 ASSSGQGAQGNQPQH
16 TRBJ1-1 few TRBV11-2 ASSLDRRFSSPDTEAF